These 21 T cell receptor beta chains came from one sample sequenced in a study of shared clonotypes between healthy human individuals. TCRdb's copy holds only in-frame clones and misses some; the assay was immunoSEQ multiplex PCR. Of 950,000 to 1,300,000 clones listed, about 70% were seen once; the top ten hold roughly 1.5%. Sequenced sample: memory CD4+ T cells sorted from blood. Subset given: CD45RA-negative fraction. Every receptor here comes from a man aged 18 to 29 in good health.

With regard to this clone: The sample contains more than one DNA sequence encoding this CDR3. This chain joins TRBV25-1 and TRBJ1-1; D perhaps matches TRBD1 (6 bases). Germline V gives CDR1 MGHDK, CDR2 SYGVNS. The CDR3 is 14 amino acids. The germline V and J ends were trimmed by 6 bases and 1 base, with 12 bases remaining between them. Here the CDR3 reads CASSDRTANTEAFF. In nucleotides, the CDR3 is TGTGCCAGCAGCGACCGGACAGCGAACACTGAAGCTTTCTTT.

The gene calls are TRBV5-6 and TRBJ1-3; 10 nucleotides line up with TRBD1. Trimming took 4 bases from V and 2 from J; bases not matched to a gene: 9. Germline V gene sequence: CDR1 SGHDT, CDR2 YYEEEE. The CDR3 totals 17 residues. CDR3 sequence: CASSAGPGQGTGNTIYF. The CDR3 coding sequence is TGTGCCAGCAGCGCAGGTCCGGGACAGGGGACTGGAAACACCATATATTTT.

The rearrangement joins TRBV28 to TRBJ1-4; TRBD1 matches at 9 bases. The germline CDR1 and CDR2 sequences are MDHEN and SYDVKM. The trim removed 7 bases at V and 4 bases at J, leaving 10 bases unmatched. The CDR3 spans 16 residues. The CDR3 reads CASTGQGLTFNEKLFF. CDR3 sequence (DNA): TGTGCCAGCACGGGACAGGGTCTGACCTTTAATGAAAAACTGTTTTTT.

This clone showed up just a few times. The chain recombines TRBV7-2 with TRBJ2-5, with 7 positions matching TRBD2. In germline, CDR1 is SGHTA, CDR2 FQGNSA. The CDR3 loop spans 16 amino acids. Trimming took 1 base from V and 5 from J; bases not matched to a gene: 10. The CDR3 DNA is TGTGCCAGCAGCTTAGTAGGTGGGAGGGTCGGGGAGACCCAGTACTTC. As protein: CASSLVGGRVGETQYF.

V and J are TRBV28 and TRBJ2-1; the D gene is possibly TRBD2 (6 bases). The germline V gene has CDR1 MDHEN and CDR2 SYDVKM. V lost 6 bases and J 3 bases, leaving 12 bases between the germline ends. The CDR3 spans 14 residues. This CDR3 is CASRAAGSYNEQFF. CDR3 sequence (DNA): TGTGCCAGCAGGGCGGCGGGGAGCTACAATGAGCAGTTCTTC.

The chain is built from TRBV4-2 and TRBJ2-3; TRBD2 might be the D (5 bases). The CDR3 covers 14 residues. Trimming pared 4 bases from V and 4 bases from J, leaving 12 bases between. The germline V gene encodes CDR1 LGHNA and CDR2 YNFKEQ. The DNA of the CDR3 is TGTGCCAGCAGCCCCCGCGGAGGCGCAGATACGCAGTATTTT. Residues: CASSPRGGADTQYF.

Points on this clone: The sample has other DNA sequences that encode this CDR3 too. This rearrangement joins TRBV11-2 to TRBJ2-5, with D perhaps TRBD2 (6 bases). The V gene lost 5 bases and the J gene lost 2 bases, with 9 bases spanning the gap. The germline CDR1 and CDR2 sequences are SGHAT and FQNNGV. The CDR3 is made up of 13 amino acids. CDR3 region: CASSLGLQETQYF. DNA of the CDR3: TGTGCCAGCAGCCTGGGACTGCAAGAGACCCAGTACTTC.

The gene calls are TRBV19 and TRBJ1-5; tentatively, D is TRBD1 (6 bases). Germline V lookup: CDR1 LNHDA, CDR2 SQIVND (reference sequence). The CDR3 totals 14 residues. V dropped 7 bases and J dropped 9 bases, with 19 bases sitting between them. The CDR3: CASTPEGGGRPQHF. The CDR3 DNA reads TGTGCCAGTACCCCGGAGGGGGGGGGTCGGCCCCAGCATTTT.

The rearrangement links TRBV25-1 to TRBJ2-3; tentatively, D is TRBD2 (6 bases). This CDR3 contains 14 residues. The germline V gene has CDR1 MGHDK and CDR2 SYGVNS. V was trimmed by 8 bases and J by 9 bases, leaving 21 bases between them. CDR3 coding DNA: TGTGCCAGCGCCTTCGGGACGCGGGAAGACACGCAGTATTTT. Residues: CASAFGTREDTQYF.

The chain is built from TRBV18 and TRBJ1-1, with TRBD1 as a possible D gene (5 bases). The CDR3 is 14 residues long. Germline-derived CDR1 and CDR2 are KGHSH and LQKENI. Trimming stripped 6 bases from V and 5 bases from J, with 16 bases between. The CDR3: CASSQGRGGTEAFF. The CDR3 DNA follows: TGTGCCAGCTCCCAAGGACGTGGGGGGACTGAAGCTTTCTTT.

This clone was found once. The chain combines TRBV5-1 with TRBJ2-7; the D is unclear. The CDR3 covers 13 residues. In germline, CDR1 is SGHRS, CDR2 YFSETQ. Trimming stripped 0 bases from V and 7 bases from J, with 11 bases between. CDR3 sequence reads: CASSLEPDGEQYF. DNA for the CDR3: TGCGCCAGCAGCTTGGAACCGGACGGGGAGCAGTACTTC.

The CDR3, as DNA: TGTGCCAGCAGCTTGCCGGGACGAAACACTGAAGCTTTCTTT. Translated: CASSLPGRNTEAFF. This rearrangement joins TRBV5-6 to TRBJ1-1, with a tentative D call TRBD1 (5 bases). Germline V gene sequence: CDR1 SGHDT, CDR2 YYEEEE. CDR3 size: 14 residues. V lost 1 base, J lost 2 bases, and 9 bases lay in between.

The genes are TRBV6-1 and TRBJ1-1, with D perhaps TRBD1 (6 bases). With 10 bases removed from V and 10 bases from J, the gap between germline ends came to 22 bases. The CDR3 covers 13 residues. Per the germline V gene, CDR1 is MNHNS and CDR2 is SASEGT. The CDR3 here is CATIDWGGRPAFF. The CDR3 DNA reads as TGTGCCACCATAGATTGGGGGGGGCGGCCAGCTTTCTTT.

A remark on this clone: The same CDR3 also results from other DNA sequences found in this sample. The chain couples TRBV6-5 to TRBJ1-2; D is unclear. V lost 0 bases and J 2 bases, leaving 7 bases between the germline ends. This CDR3 has 14 amino acids. Germline values: CDR1 MNHEY, CDR2 SVGAGI. The CDR3 DNA reads as TGTGCCAGCAGTTACTCGCTAGGGAACTATGGCTACACCTTC. As protein: CASSYSLGNYGYTF.

The rearrangement links TRBV5-1 to TRBJ1-2, with 7 bases fitting TRBD1. CDR1 is SGHRS and CDR2 is YFSETQ in the germline V gene. V lost 4 bases and J lost 2; bases outside the gene matches: 5. CDR3 size: 14 residues. In DNA form, the CDR3 reads TGCGCCAGCAGCGCAACGACAGGGAACTATGGCTACACCTTC. It codes for CASSATTGNYGYTF.

The CDR3 DNA reads as TGTGCCAGCAGTGAGGCAGGGGGAGGAGAGACCCAGTACTTC. Translated, it gives CASSEAGGGETQYF. The chain is built from TRBV25-1 and TRBJ2-5; D might be TRBD1 (7 bases). Trimming took off 3 bases at V and 4 bases at J, with 12 bases between the two ends. The germline CDR1 and CDR2 sequences are MGHDK and SYGVNS. This CDR3 is built from 14 residues.

This chain connects TRBV11-2 to TRBJ2-4; 10 bases line up with TRBD1. The germline CDR1 and CDR2 sequences are SGHAT and FQNNGV. V shed 6 bases, J shed 1 base, and the junction held 9 bases outside the gene matches. The CDR3 is 17 amino acids. CDR3 sequence: CASSPTTGGFAKNIQYF. The CDR3 coding sequence is TGTGCCAGCAGTCCTACGACAGGGGGCTTCGCCAAAAACATTCAGTACTTC. The entire variable domain, with the rest obtained from reference TRBV11-2 and TRBJ2-4, is as follows: EAGVAQSPRYKIIEKRQSVAFWCNPISGHATLYWYQQILGQGPKLLIQFQNNGVVDDSQLPKDRFSAERLKGVDSTLKIQPAKLEDSAVYLCASSPTTGGFAKNIQYFGAGTRLSVL.

This chain connects TRBV7-3 to TRBJ1-6, with 10 nucleotides matching TRBD1. V dropped 5 bases and J dropped 11; count of bases not matched to a gene: 3. This CDR3 has 13 amino acids. In germline, CDR1 is SGHTA, CDR2 FQGTGA. The CDR3, as DNA: TGTGCCAGCAGCATTGGACAGGGGGCACCCCTCCACTTT. It is translated as CASSIGQGAPLHF. The full variable domain, completed using reference TRBV7-3 and TRBJ1-6, is GAGVSQTPSNKVTEKGKYVELRCDPISGHTALYWYRQSLGQGPEFLIYFQGTGAADDSGLPNDRFFAVRPEGSVSTLKIQRTERGDSAVYLCASSIGQGAPLHFGNGTRLTVT.

The CDR3 is CASSPRGEDQPQHF. The CDR3 DNA reads TGTGCCAGCAGCCCCCGCGGGGAGGATCAGCCCCAGCATTTT. J is TRBJ1-5 and V is TRBV7-9; D ambiguous. The V end was cut by 5 bases, the J end by 5 bases, with 13 bases between. CDR3 size: 14 residues. The germline V gene encodes CDR1 SEHNR and CDR2 FQNEAQ (reference sequence).

This chain joins TRBV2 and TRBJ1-1, with D maybe TRBD1 (5 bases). V was cut by 4 bases and J by 7 bases, with 16 bases left in between. The CDR3 spans 14 residues. Looked up from germline, CDR1 is SNHLY and CDR2 is FYNNEI. CDR3 sequence (DNA): TGTGCCAGCAGTGTAAGGGACCTTGGCCGTGAAGCTTTCTTT. Amino acids: CASSVRDLGREAFF. The entire variable domain, with the rest obtained from reference TRBV2 and TRBJ1-1, is as follows: EPEVTQTPSHQVTQMGQEVILRCVPISNHLYFYWYRQILGQKVEFLVSFYNNEISEKSEIFDDQFSVERPDGSNFTLKIRSTKLEDSAMYFCASSVRDLGREAFFGQGTRLTVV.

The chain combines TRBV30 with TRBJ2-1; TRBD2 matches 12 bases. The CDR3 is 17 residues long. V was clipped by 1 base and J by 3 bases; unmatched bases: 7. The V gene's germline CDR1 is GTSNPN and CDR2 SVGIG (reference sequence). The CDR3 loop is CAWSGLAGVRVYNEQFF. The DNA of the CDR3 is TGTGCCTGGAGTGGACTAGCGGGAGTTCGGGTCTACAATGAGCAGTTCTTC.